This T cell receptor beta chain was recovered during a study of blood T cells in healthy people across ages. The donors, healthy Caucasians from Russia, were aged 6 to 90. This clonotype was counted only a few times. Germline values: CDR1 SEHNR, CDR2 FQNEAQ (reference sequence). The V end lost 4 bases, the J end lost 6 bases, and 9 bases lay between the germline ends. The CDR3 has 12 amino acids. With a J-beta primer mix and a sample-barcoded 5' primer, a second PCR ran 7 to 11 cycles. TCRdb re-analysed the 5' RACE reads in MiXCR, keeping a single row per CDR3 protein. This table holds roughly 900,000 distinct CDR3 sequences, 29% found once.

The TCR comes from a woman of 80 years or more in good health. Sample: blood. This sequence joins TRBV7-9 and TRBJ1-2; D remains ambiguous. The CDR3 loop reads CASSSLDHGYTF. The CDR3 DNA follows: TGTGCCAGCAGCTCCCTCGACCATGGCTACACCTTC.